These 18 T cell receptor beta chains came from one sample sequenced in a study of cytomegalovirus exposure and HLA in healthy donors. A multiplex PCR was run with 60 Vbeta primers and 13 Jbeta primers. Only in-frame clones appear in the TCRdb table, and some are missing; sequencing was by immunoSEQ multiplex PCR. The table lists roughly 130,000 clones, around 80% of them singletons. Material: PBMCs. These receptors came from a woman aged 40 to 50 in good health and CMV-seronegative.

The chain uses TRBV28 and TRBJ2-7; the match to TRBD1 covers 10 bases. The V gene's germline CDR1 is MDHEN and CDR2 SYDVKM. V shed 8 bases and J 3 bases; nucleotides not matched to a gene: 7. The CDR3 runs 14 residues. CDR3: CASGRGTGVYEQYF. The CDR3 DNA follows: TGTGCCAGCGGCCGGGGGACAGGGGTCTACGAGCAGTACTTC.

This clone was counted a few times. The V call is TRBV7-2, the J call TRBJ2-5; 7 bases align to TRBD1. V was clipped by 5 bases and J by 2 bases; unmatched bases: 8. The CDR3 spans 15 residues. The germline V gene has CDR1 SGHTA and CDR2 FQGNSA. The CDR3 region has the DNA TGTGCCAGCAGCCCCAATTCGGGACAGCAAGAGACCCAGTACTTC. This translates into CASSPNSGQQETQYF.

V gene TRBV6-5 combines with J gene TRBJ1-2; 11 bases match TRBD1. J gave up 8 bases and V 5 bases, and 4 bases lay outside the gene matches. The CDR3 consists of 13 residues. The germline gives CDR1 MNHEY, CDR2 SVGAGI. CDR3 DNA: TGTGCCAGCAGTGAAGGGACAGGGGGAGGCTACACCTTC. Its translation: CASSEGTGGGYTF.

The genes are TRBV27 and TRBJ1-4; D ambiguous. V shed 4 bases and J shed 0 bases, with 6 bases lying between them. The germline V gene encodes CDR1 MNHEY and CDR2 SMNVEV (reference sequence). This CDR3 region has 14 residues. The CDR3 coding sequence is TGTGCCAGCAGTTGGAGTGCAACTAATGAAAAACTGTTTTTT. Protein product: CASSWSATNEKLFF.

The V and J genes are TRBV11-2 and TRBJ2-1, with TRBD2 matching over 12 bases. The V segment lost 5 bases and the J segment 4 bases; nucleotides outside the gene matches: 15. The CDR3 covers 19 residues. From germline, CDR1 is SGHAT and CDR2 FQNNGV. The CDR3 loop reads CASSPPPRLAGVGYNEQFF. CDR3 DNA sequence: TGTGCCAGCAGCCCCCCGCCCAGACTAGCGGGAGTGGGGTACAATGAGCAGTTCTTC.

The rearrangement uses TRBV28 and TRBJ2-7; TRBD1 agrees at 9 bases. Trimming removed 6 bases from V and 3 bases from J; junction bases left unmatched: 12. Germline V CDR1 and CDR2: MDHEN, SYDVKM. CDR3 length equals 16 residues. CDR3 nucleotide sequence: TGTGCCAGCAGCCACCGAAAACAGGGGGCCAACTACGAGCAGTACTTC. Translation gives CASSHRKQGANYEQYF.

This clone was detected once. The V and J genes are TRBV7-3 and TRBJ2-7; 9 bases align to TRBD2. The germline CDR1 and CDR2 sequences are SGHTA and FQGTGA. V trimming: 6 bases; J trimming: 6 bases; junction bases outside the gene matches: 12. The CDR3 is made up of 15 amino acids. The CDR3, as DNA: TGTGCCAGCAGTCCCGAGGGCGGGAGGGAGGGCGAGCAGTACTTC. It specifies CASSPEGGREGEQYF.

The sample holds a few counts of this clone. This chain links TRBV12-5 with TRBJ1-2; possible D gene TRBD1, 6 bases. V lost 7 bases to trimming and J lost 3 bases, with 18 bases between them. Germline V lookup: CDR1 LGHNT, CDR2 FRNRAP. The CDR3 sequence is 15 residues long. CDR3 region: CASVPDNQGYYGYTF. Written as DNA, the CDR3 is TGTGCTAGTGTCCCGGACAATCAGGGGTACTATGGCTACACCTTC. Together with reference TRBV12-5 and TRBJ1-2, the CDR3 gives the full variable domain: DARVTQTPRHKVTEMGQEVTMRCQPILGHNTVFWYRQTMMQGLELLAYFRNRAPLDDSGMPKDRFSAEMPDATLATLKIQPSEPRDSAVYFCASVPDNQGYYGYTFGSGTRLTVV.

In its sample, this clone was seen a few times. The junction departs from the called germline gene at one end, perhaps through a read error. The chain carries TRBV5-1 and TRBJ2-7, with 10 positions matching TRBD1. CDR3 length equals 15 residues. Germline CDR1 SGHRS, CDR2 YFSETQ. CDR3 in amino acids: CASSSPGTGAYEQYF. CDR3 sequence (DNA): TGTGCCAGCAGCTCCCCCGGGACAGGGGCCTACGAGCAGTACTTC.

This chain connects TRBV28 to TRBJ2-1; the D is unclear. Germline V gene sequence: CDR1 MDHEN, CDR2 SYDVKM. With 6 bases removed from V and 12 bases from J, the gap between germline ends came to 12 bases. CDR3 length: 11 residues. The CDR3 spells CASSFHIWQFF. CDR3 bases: TGTGCCAGCAGCTTCCACATATGGCAGTTCTTC.

The CDR3 here is CASSPRDRDGYTF. Here the CDR3 DNA reads TGTGCCAGCAGCCCTAGGGACAGGGATGGCTACACCTTC. J is TRBJ1-2 and V is TRBV7-2; 9 nucleotides line up with TRBD1. Germline loops: CDR1 SGHTA, CDR2 FQGNSA. After removal of 5 bases from V and 6 bases from J, the junction contained 4 bases not matched to a gene. This CDR3 region has 13 residues.

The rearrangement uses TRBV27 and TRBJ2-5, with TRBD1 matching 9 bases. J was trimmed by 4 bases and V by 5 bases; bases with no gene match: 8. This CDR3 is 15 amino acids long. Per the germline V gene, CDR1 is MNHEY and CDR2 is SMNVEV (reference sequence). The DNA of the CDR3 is TGTGCCAGCAGTAAGGCGGGACAGGGCTTAGAGACCCAGTACTTC. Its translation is CASSKAGQGLETQYF.

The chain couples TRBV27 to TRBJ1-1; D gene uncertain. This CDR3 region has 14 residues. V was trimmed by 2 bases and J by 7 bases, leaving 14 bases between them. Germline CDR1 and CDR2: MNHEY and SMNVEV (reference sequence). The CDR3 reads CASSLGLQISEAFF. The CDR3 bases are TGTGCCAGCAGTTTAGGGTTACAGATCAGTGAAGCTTTCTTT.

As DNA, the CDR3 is TGTGCCAGCAGTGATGGAGGACTAGCGGGTAATGAGCAGTTCTTC. Its protein product is CASSDGGLAGNEQFF. The rearrangement links TRBV25-1 to TRBJ2-1; 11 bases match TRBD2. CDR1 and CDR2 from the germline V gene are MGHDK and SYGVNS. The ends lost 3 bases at V and 7 bases at J; junction bases unmatched: 5. The CDR3 runs to 15 residues. Full variable domain (missing parts from reference TRBV25-1 and TRBJ2-1): EADIYQTPRYLVIGTGKKITLECSQTMGHDKMYWYQQDPGMELHLIHYSYGVNSTEKGDLSSESTVSRIRTEHFPLTLESARPSHTSQYLCASSDGGLAGNEQFFGPGTRLTVL.

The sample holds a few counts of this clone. In DNA form, the CDR3 reads TGTGCCAGCAGCTTGAGTTTTATGGGGACAGGGTCAAGTTCACCCCTCCACTTT. It specifies CASSLSFMGTGSSSPLHF. The chain employs TRBV5-8 and TRBJ1-6, with 9 nucleotides matching TRBD1. With 1 base clipped from V and 9 bases from J, the junction kept 14 bases outside the gene matches. This CDR3 has 18 amino acids. CDR1 is SGHTS, CDR2 YDEGEE, per germline.

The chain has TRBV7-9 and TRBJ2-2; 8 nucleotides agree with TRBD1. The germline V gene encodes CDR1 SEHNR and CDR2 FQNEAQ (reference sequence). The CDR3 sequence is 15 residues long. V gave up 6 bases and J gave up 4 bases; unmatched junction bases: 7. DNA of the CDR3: TGTGCCAGCAGAGATACGACAGGGGTCACCGGGGAGCTGTTTTTT. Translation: CASRDTTGVTGELFF.

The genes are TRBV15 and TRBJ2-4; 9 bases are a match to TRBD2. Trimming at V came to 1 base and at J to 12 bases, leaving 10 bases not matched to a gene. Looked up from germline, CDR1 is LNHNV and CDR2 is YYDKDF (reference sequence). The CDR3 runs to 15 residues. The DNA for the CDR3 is TGTGCCACCAGCAGAGTTATAGCGGGAGTTTCCAGTCAGTACTTC. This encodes CATSRVIAGVSSQYF.

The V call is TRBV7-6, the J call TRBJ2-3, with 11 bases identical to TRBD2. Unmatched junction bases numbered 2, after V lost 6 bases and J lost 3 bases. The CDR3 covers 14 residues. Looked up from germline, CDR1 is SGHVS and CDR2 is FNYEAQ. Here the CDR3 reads CASSWTSGTDTQYF. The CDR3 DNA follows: TGTGCCAGCAGTTGGACTAGCGGGACAGATACGCAGTATTTT.